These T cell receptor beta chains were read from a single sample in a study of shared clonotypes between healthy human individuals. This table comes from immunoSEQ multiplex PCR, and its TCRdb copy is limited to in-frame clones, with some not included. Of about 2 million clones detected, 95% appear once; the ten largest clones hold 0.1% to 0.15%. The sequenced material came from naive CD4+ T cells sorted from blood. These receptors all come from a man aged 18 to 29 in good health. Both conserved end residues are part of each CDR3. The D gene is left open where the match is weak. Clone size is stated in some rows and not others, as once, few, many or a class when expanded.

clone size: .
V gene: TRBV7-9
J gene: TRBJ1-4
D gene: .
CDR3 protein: CASRGQGVNEKLFF
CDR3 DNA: TGTGCCAGCAGAGGGCAGGGAGTTAATGAAAAACTGTTTTTT

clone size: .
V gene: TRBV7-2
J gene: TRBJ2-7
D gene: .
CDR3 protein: CASSLTYEQYF
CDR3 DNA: TGTGCCAGCAGCCTCACCTACGAGCAGTACTTC

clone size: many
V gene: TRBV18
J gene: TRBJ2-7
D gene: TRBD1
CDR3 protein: CASSSKGTGGPYEQYF
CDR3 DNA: TGTGCCAGCTCCTCGAAGGGCACAGGGGGGCCCTACGAGCAGTACTTC

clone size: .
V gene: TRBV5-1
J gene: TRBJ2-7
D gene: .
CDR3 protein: CASSFRDEQYF
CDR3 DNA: TGCGCCAGCAGCTTCAGAGACGAGCAGTACTTC

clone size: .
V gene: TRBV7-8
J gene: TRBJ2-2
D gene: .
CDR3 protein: CASSLLANTGELFF
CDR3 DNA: TGTGCCAGCAGCCTGCTAGCGAACACCGGGGAGCTGTTTTTT

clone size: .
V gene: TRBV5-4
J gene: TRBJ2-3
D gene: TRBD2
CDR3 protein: CASSSTLLAGGTDTQYF
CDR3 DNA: TGTGCCAGCAGCTCCACCCTTCTAGCGGGGGGCACAGATACGCAGTATTTT

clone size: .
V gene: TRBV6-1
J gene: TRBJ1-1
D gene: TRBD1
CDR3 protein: CASSIQGRWIF
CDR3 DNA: TGTGCCAGCAGTATACAGGGGCGATGGATCTTT

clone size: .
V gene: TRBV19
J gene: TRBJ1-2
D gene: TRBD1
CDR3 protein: CAIRDSFKVYTF
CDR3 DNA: TGTGCCATCCGGGACAGTTTCAAGGTCTACACCTTC

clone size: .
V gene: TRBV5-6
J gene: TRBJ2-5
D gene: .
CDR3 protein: CASSLRQLQETQYF
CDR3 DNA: TGTGCCAGCAGCTTGCGACAGCTCCAAGAGACCCAGTACTTC

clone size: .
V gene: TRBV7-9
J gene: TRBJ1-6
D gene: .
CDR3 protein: CASSFAGADSPLHF
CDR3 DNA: TGTGCCAGCAGCTTTGCAGGGGCGGATTCACCCCTCCACTTT

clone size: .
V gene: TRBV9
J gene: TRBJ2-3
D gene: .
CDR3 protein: CASSERVSDTQYF
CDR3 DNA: TGTGCCAGCAGCGAGAGGGTGTCAGATACGCAGTATTTT

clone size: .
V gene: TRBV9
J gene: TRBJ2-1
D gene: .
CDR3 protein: CASSNQGSSYNEQFF
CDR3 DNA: TGTGCCAGCAGCAATCAGGGAAGCTCCTACAATGAGCAGTTCTTC

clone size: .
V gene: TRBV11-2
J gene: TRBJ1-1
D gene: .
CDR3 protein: CASSFSENTEAFF
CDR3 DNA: TGTGCCAGCAGCTTCTCCGAGAACACTGAAGCTTTCTTT

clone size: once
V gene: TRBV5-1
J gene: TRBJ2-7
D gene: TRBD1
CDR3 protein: CASSSGQGSPYEQYF
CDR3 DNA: TGCGCCAGCAGCTCGGGACAGGGGTCCCCCTACGAGCAGTACTTC

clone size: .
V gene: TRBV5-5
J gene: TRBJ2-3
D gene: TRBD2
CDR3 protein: CASSRLAGGGDTQYF
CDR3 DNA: TGTGCCAGCAGCCGACTAGCGGGAGGAGGAGATACGCAGTATTTT

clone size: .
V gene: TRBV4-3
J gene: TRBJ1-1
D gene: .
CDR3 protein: CASSQDFGVVTEAFF
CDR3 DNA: TGCGCCAGCAGCCAAGATTTCGGAGTAGTCACTGAAGCTTTCTTT

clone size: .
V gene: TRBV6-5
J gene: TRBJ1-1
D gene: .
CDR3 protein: CAIIFGTPLNTEAFF
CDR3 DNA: TGTGCCATCATTTTCGGGACACCCTTGAACACTGAAGCTTTCTTT

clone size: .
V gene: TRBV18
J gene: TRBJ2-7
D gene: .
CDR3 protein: CASSPPMSGVDEQYF
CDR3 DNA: TGTGCCAGCTCACCACCGATGTCGGGGGTGGACGAGCAGTACTTC

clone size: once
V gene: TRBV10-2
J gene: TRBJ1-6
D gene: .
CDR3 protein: CAREFPPLHF
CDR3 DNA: TGCGCCAGGGAATTCCCCCCCCTCCACTTT

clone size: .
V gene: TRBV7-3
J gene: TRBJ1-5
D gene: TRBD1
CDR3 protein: CASSSDREGFNQPQHF
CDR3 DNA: TGTGCCAGCAGCTCTGACAGGGAGGGGTTCAATCAGCCCCAGCATTTT

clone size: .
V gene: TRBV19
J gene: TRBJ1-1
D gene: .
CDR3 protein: CASSIGGATNTEAFF
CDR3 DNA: TGTGCCAGTAGTATTGGCGGGGCGACGAACACTGAAGCTTTCTTT

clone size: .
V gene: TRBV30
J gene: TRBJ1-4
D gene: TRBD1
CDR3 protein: CAWSPGQTNEKLFF
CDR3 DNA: TGTGCCTGGAGCCCGGGACAGACTAATGAAAAACTGTTTTTT

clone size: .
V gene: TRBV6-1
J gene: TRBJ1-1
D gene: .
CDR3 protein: CASSEADRPRGLAEAFF
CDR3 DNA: TGTGCCAGCAGTGAAGCCGACAGACCTCGAGGGCTCGCTGAAGCTTTCTTT

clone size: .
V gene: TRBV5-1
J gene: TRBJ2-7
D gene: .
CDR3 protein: CASSRLSGATYEQYF
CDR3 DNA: TGCGCCAGCAGTCGATTGAGTGGGGCAACTTACGAGCAGTACTTC

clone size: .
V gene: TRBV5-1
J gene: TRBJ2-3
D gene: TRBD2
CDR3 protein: CASSRDSGGNTDTQYF
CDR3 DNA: TGCGCCAGCAGCAGAGATAGCGGGGGAAACACAGATACGCAGTATTTT

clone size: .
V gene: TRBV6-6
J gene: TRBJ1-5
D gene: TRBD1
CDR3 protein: CASSSGQGSHQPQHF
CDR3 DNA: TGTGCCAGCAGCTCCGGACAGGGAAGTCATCAGCCCCAGCATTTT

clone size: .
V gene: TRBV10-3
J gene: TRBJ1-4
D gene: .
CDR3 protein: CAISNSFNEKLFF
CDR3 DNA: TGTGCCATCAGTAACAGTTTTAATGAAAAACTGTTTTTT

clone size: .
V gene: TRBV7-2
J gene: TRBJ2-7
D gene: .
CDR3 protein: CASSPPIPEQYF
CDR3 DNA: TGTGCCAGCAGCCCTCCAATACCCGAGCAGTACTTC

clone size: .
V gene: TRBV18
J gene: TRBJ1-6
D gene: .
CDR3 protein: CASSPDNSPLHF
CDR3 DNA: TGTGCCAGCTCACCGGACAATTCACCCCTCCACTTT

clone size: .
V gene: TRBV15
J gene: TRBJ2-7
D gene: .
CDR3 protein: CAFGGAYEQYF
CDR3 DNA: TGTGCCTTCGGCGGGGCCTACGAGCAGTACTTC

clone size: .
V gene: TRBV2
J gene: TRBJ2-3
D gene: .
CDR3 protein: CASTTGVGTSTDTQYF
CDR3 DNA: TGTGCCAGCACAACGGGGGTGGGGACTAGCACAGATACGCAGTATTTT

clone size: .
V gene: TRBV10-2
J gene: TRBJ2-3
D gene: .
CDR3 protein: CATSPGPDTQYF
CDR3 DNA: TGCGCCACCAGTCCGGGCCCAGATACGCAGTATTTT

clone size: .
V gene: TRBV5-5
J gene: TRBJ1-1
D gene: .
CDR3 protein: CASSSKPQTEAFF
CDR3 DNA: TGTGCCAGCAGCTCCAAACCACAGACTGAAGCTTTCTTT

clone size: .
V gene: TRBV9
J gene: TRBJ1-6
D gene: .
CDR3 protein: CASSVGPGFYNSPLHF
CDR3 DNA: TGTGCCAGCAGCGTAGGTCCCGGATTCTATAATTCACCCCTCCACTTT

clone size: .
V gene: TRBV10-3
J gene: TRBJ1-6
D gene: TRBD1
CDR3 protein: CAIGTGNSPLHF
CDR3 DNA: TGTGCCATAGGGACAGGAAATTCACCCCTCCACTTT

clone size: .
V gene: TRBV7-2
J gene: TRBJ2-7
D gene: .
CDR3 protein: CASSSSLYEQYF
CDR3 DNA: TGTGCCAGCAGCTCCTCTCTATACGAGCAGTACTTC

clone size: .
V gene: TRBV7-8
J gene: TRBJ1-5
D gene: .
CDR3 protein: CASSEGQGNQPQHF
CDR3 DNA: TGTGCCAGCAGCGAGGGGCAGGGCAATCAGCCCCAGCATTTT

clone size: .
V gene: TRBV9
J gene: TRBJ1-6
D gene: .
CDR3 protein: CASSVDGGSYSPLHF
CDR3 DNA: TGTGCCAGCAGCGTAGACGGGGGTAGCTATTCACCCCTCCACTTT

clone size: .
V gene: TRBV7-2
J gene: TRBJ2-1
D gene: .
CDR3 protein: CASSLIGEQFF
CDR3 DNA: TGTGCCAGCAGCTTAATCGGTGAGCAGTTCTTC

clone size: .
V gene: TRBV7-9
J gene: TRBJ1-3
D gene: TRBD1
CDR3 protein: CASSSDRISGNTIYF
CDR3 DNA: TGTGCCAGCAGCTCGGACAGGATCTCTGGAAACACCATATATTTT

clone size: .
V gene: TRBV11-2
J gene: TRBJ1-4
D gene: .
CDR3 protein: CASSPRNSANEKLFF
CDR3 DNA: TGTGCCAGCAGCCCCAGAAATTCAGCTAATGAAAAACTGTTTTTT

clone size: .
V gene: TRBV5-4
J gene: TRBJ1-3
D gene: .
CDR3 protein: CASSLGTTVSGNTIYF
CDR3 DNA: TGTGCCAGCAGCTTGGGGACGACGGTCTCTGGAAACACCATATATTTT

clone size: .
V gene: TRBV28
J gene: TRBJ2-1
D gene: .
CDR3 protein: CASSGSGWTEGEFF
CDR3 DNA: TGTGCCAGCAGCGGCAGTGGGTGGACCGAGGGGGAATTCTTC

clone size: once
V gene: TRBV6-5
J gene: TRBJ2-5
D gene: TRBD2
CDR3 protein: CASSSGGMQETQYF
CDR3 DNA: TGTGCCAGCAGTTCCGGGGGGATGCAAGAGACCCAGTACTTC

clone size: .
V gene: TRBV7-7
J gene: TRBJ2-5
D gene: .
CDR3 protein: CASSSALTGTAETQYF
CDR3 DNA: TGTGCTAGCAGCTCAGCCCTGACCGGGACGGCTGAGACCCAGTACTTC

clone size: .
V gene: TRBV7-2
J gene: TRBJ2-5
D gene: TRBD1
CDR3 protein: CASSLQGASLQETQYF
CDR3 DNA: TGTGCCAGCAGCTTACAGGGGGCGTCGCTCCAAGAGACCCAGTACTTC

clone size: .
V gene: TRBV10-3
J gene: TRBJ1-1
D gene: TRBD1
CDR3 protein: CAISETDRGGRNTEAFF
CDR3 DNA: TGTGCCATCAGTGAAACGGACAGGGGAGGGAGGAACACTGAAGCTTTCTTT

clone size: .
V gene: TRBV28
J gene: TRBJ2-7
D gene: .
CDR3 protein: CASSWQVPHEQYF
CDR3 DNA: TGTGCCAGCAGTTGGCAGGTCCCCCACGAGCAGTACTTC

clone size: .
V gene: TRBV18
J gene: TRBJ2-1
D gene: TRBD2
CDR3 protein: CASSTGTSNEQFF
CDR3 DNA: TGTGCCAGCTCAACCGGGACTAGCAATGAGCAGTTCTTC